This TCR beta chain was sequenced in a study of sequential checkpoint blockade in melanoma. The treatment is: randomized to nivolumab then ipilimumab (arm A) or the reverse (arm B). TCRdb keeps only in-frame clones here, not all; method: immunoSEQ multiplex PCR. The top ten hold 20% to 25% of the sample, which has just over 3,000 clones, roughly 17% seen once. The germline gives CDR1 KGHSH, CDR2 LQKENI. V was pared by 4 bases and J by 0 bases, with 4 bases of the junction left unmatched. The length of the CDR3 is 17 residues. The J gene is TRBJ2-3, the V gene TRBV18; 13 bases agree with TRBD2. This receptor was identified in a human donor with melanoma. Source: tumor tissue (inferred from file names), taken from a patient given nivolumab and ipilimumab in sequence. This CDR3 is CASSQGLAGTSTDTQYF. CDR3 DNA sequence: TGTGCCAGCTCACAGGGACTAGCGGGGACTAGCACAGATACGCAGTATTTT.